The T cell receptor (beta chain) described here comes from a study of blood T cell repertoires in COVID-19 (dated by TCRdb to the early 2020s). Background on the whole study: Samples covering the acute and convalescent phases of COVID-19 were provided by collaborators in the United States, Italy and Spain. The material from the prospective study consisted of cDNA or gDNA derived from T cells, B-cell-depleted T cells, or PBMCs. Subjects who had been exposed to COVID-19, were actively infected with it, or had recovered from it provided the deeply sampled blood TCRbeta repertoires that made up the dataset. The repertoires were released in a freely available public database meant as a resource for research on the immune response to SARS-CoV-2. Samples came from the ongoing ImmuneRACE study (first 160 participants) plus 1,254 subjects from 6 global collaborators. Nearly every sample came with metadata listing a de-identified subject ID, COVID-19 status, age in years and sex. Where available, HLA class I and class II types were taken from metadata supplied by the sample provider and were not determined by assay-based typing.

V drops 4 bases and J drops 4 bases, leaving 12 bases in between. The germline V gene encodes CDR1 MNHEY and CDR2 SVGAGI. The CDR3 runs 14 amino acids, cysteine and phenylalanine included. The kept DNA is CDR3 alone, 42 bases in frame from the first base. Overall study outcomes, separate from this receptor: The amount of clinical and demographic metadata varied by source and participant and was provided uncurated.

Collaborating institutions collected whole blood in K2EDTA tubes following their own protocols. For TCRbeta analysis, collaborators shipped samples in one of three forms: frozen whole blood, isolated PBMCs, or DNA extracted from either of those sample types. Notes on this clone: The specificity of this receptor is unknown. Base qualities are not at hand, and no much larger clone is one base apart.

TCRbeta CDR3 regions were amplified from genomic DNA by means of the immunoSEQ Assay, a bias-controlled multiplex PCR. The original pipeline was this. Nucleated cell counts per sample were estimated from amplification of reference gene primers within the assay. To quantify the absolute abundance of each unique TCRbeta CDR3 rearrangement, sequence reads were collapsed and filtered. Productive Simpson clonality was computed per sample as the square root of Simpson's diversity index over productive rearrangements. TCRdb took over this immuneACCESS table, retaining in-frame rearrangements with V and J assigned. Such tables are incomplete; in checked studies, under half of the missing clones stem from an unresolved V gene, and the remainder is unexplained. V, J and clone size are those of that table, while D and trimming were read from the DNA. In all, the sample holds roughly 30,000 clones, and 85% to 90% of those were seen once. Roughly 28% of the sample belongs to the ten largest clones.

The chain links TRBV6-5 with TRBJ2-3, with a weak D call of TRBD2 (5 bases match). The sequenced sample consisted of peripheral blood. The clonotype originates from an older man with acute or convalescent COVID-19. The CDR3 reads CASSLVGVADTQYF. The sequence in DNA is TGTGCCAGCAGTTTGGTGGGAGTTGCAGATACGCAGTATTTT.